Below are 5 T cell receptor beta chains sequenced from a single sample in a study of T cell repertoires in cytomegalovirus infection. TCRdb reprocessed the reads via MiXCR and lists one record per CDR3 protein. The sample shows approximately 110,000 distinct CDR3 sequences, approximately 30% of them seen only once. Their antigen targets remain unknown. Material: CD8+ T cells from cultured PBMCs, obtained from culture after CMV antigen stimulation. These receptors came from a human donor in good health (CMV status not recorded). Some clones in this sample may be carry-over from other donors' samples.

V gene TRBV5-6 combines with J gene TRBJ2-7, with 7 bases aligning to TRBD1. Looked up from germline, CDR1 is SGHDT and CDR2 is YYEEEE. This CDR3 has 15 residues. V shed 6 bases and J 2 bases; nucleotides not matched to a gene: 11. CDR3 in amino acids: CASNRAQGVPYEQYF. CDR3 nucleotide sequence: TGTGCCAGCAACCGCGCGCAGGGGGTACCCTACGAGCAGTACTTC.

V usage is TRBV6-5 and J usage is TRBJ2-7; TRBD1 agrees at 9 bases. CDR1 and CDR2 from the germline V gene are MNHEY and SVGAGI. V lost 2 bases, J lost 3 bases, and 2 bases stayed unmatched. This CDR3 comprises 14 residues. The CDR3 sequence: CASSYTTGGYEQYF. CDR3 nucleotides: TGTGCCAGCAGTTACACGACAGGGGGCTACGAGCAGTACTTC.

This clonotype was observed a few times. The chain couples TRBV4-1 to TRBJ1-5, with 11 positions matching TRBD1. The CDR3 contains 18 residues. In germline, CDR1 is MGHRA, CDR2 YSYEKL. V lost 1 base, J lost 10 bases, and 15 bases stayed unmatched. The CDR3 here is CASSQGYPDRGRFEPQHF. The CDR3 nucleotides are TGCGCCAGCAGCCAAGGGTACCCGGACAGGGGGCGATTTGAACCCCAGCATTTT.

The genes are TRBV7-2 and TRBJ2-5, with 9 bases aligning to TRBD2. Germline trimming cut 3 bases from V and 5 bases from J; bases unmatched to any gene: 10. CDR3 length: 16 amino acids. Germline V gene lookup returns CDR1 SGHTA and CDR2 FQGNSA. The CDR3 loop reads CASSLKTSGIWETQYF. CDR3 in DNA: TGTGCCAGCAGCTTGAAGACTAGCGGAATTTGGGAGACCCAGTACTTC.

The chain recombines TRBV19 with TRBJ2-3; D may be TRBD1 (6 bases). Per germline, CDR1 LNHDA and CDR2 SQIVND (reference sequence). The CDR3 has 18 amino acids. The V end lost 3 bases, the J end lost 3 bases, and 22 bases lay between the germline ends. CDR3 in amino acids: CASSIALGASWGTDTQYF. DNA for the CDR3: TGTGCCAGTAGTATTGCGTTGGGGGCTAGCTGGGGTACAGATACGCAGTATTTT.